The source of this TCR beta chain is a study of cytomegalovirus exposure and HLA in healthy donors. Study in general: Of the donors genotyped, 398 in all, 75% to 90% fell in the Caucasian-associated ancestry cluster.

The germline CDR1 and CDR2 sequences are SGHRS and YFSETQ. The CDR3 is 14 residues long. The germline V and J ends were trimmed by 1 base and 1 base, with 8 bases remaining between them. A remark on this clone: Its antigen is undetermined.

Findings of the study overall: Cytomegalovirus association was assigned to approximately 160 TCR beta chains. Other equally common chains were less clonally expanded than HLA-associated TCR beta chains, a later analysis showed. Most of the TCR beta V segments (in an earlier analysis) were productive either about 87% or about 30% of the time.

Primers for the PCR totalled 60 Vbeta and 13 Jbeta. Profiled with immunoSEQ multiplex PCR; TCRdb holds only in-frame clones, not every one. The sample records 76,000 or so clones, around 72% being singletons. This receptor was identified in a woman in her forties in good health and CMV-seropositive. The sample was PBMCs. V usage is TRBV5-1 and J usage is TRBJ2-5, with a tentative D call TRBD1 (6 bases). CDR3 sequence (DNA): TGCGCCAGCAGCTTGTACAGGGCCCAAGAGACCCAGTACTTC. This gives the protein CASSLYRAQETQYF.